One sample yielded the 18 T cell receptor beta chains listed below, sequenced in a study of blood T cell repertoires in COVID-19. Profiled with immunoSEQ multiplex PCR; TCRdb holds only in-frame clones, not every one. This table holds about 120,000 clones, 85% to 90% found once. The specimen sequenced was peripheral blood. These receptor sequences come from a man in his 70s who had recovered from COVID-19.

The DNA of the CDR3 is TGTGCCAGCAGTGGGGGCCCCGACAGGGAAAGCTATGGCTACACCTTC. It is translated as CASSGGPDRESYGYTF. The genes are TRBV5-4 and TRBJ1-2; 7 bases agree with TRBD1. The germline CDR1 and CDR2 sequences are SGHNT and YYREEE (reference sequence). With V trimmed by 5 bases and J by 4 bases, 14 bases remained unmatched. The CDR3 consists of 16 residues.

This chain joins TRBV12-1 and TRBJ2-7; the tabulated D call, TRBD2, remains unverified against the DNA. TRBV12-1 is annotated as a pseudogene. The CDR3 sequence is 16 residues long. CDR3 sequence reads: CASEVGAGVRSYEQYF. The CDR3 DNA follows: TGTGCCAGCGAAGTAGGGGCGGGAGTTAGGTCCTACGAGCAGTACTTC.

This clone came up once. V and J are TRBV5-1 and TRBJ1-2; no reliable D call. Germline V gene lookup returns CDR1 SGHRS and CDR2 YFSETQ. The CDR3 has 13 amino acids. V gave up 0 bases and J gave up 3 bases, with 6 bases separating them. CDR3 coding DNA: TGCGCCAGCAGCTTGGTTCCAGACTATGGCTACACCTTC. Translated, it gives CASSLVPDYGYTF.

The chain combines TRBV4-1 with TRBJ2-3; tentatively, D is TRBD1 (5 bases). This CDR3 is 15 amino acids long. Trimming shortened V by 4 bases and J by 2 bases, and 13 bases separated the two germline ends. Germline loops: CDR1 MGHRA, CDR2 YSYEKL. The CDR3 nucleotides are TGCGCCAGCAGCCGCAGACAGTTCTACACAGATACGCAGTATTTT. Translation: CASSRRQFYTDTQYF.

The chain carries TRBV18 and TRBJ2-1; tentatively, D is TRBD1 (6 bases). Deletions cut 3 bases from V and 4 bases from J, with 7 bases between. CDR3 size: 13 residues. Germline CDR1 and CDR2: KGHSH and LQKENI. The CDR3 nucleotides read TGTGCCAGCTCACCGGGGGCATACAATGAGCAGTTCTTC. Residues: CASSPGAYNEQFF.

The chain joins TRBV30 to TRBJ1-5; 7 bases are shared with TRBD1. V was pared by 3 bases and J by 5 bases, with 7 bases of the junction left unmatched. Per the germline V gene, CDR1 is GTSNPN and CDR2 is SVGIG (reference sequence). The CDR3 consists of 14 residues. The CDR3 nucleotides read TGTGCCTGGAGCCGGTACAGGGGAGATCAGCCCCAGCATTTT. The encoded protein is CAWSRYRGDQPQHF. The variable domain in full, with the rest retrieved from reference TRBV30 and TRBJ1-5, is SQTIHQWPATLVQPVGSPLSLECTVEGTSNPNLYWYRQAAGRGLQLLFYSVGIGQISSEVPQNLSASRPQDRQFILSSKKLLLSDSGFYLCAWSRYRGDQPQHFGDGTRLSIL.

The chain employs TRBV7-9 and TRBJ2-7; no clear D. Germline V gives CDR1 SEHNR, CDR2 FQNEAQ (reference sequence). V lost 5 bases and J lost 2, with 16 bases in between. This CDR3 is 15 amino acids long. CDR3 nucleotides: TGTGCCAGCAGCGCTCTAAATAGCAGCCCCTACGAGCAGTACTTC. As protein: CASSALNSSPYEQYF.

The V and J genes are TRBV18 and TRBJ2-7; a weak D match, TRBD2 (5 bases). Germline CDR1 KGHSH, CDR2 LQKENI. CDR3 length: 15 amino acids. The ends were cut back, 0 bases at V and 3 bases at J, with 12 bases in the middle. CDR3 protein: CASSPPGLGSYEQYF. In DNA, the CDR3 is TGTGCCAGCTCACCACCGGGCCTGGGGAGCTACGAGCAGTACTTC. Variable domain in full (rest from reference TRBV18 and TRBJ2-7): NAGVMQNPRHLVRRRGQEARLRCSPMKGHSHVYWYRQLPEEGLKFMVYLQKENIIDESGMPKERFSAEFPKEGPSILRIQQVVRGDSAAYFCASSPPGLGSYEQYFGPGTRLTVT.

CDR3 nucleotide sequence: TGTGCCAGCAGCTGGACAGGGAACTACGAGCAGTACTTC. It encodes CASSWTGNYEQYF. V and J are TRBV5-6 and TRBJ2-7; 8 nucleotides line up with TRBD1. V was pared by 3 bases and J by 3 bases, with 2 bases of the junction left unmatched. Germline values: CDR1 SGHDT, CDR2 YYEEEE. This CDR3 has 13 amino acids.

V is TRBV5-8 and J is TRBJ2-5; D is unclear. V was cut by 4 bases and J by 5 bases, with 18 bases left in between. The germline CDR1 and CDR2 sequences are SGHTS and YDEGEE. This CDR3 is 15 amino acids long. CDR3 nucleotide sequence: TGTGCCAGCAGCCTAGTGGTTGGTTCCCCCGAGACCCAGTACTTC. As protein: CASSLVVGSPETQYF.

J is TRBJ2-7 and V is TRBV7-6, with 8 bases lining up with TRBD1. The CDR3 runs to 17 residues. Trimming cost V 0 bases and J 3 bases; bases outside gene matches: 10. The germline CDR1 and CDR2 sequences are SGHVS and FNYEAQ. CDR3 nucleotides: TGTGCCAGCAGCTTAGCGAGTGTGACAGGGGACGGCTACGAGCAGTACTTC. Translation gives CASSLASVTGDGYEQYF.

The chain employs TRBV5-1 and TRBJ1-2; 11 bases are a match to TRBD1. The germline V gene has CDR1 SGHRS and CDR2 YFSETQ. There are 15 residues in the CDR3. The V and J ends lost 4 bases and 8 bases, in that order; junction bases with no gene match: 10. In DNA form, the CDR3 reads TGCGCCAGCAGCACCCGGACAGGGGGCGCTGGGGGCTACACCTTC. Translated: CASSTRTGGAGGYTF.

The V gene is TRBV18, the J gene TRBJ2-3, with a tentative D call TRBD2 (6 bases). Deletions cut 2 bases from V and 0 bases from J, with 9 bases between. Germline V gene data show CDR1 as KGHSH and CDR2 as LQKENI. There are 15 residues in the CDR3. The CDR3 loop is CASSPRSGSTDTQYF. CDR3 sequence (DNA): TGTGCCAGCTCACCAAGGAGCGGGAGCACAGATACGCAGTATTTT.

This clone was found once. V and J are TRBV6-5 and TRBJ2-3, with D possibly TRBD2 on 5 matching bases. The CDR3 is 15 residues long. Trimming shortened V by 0 bases and J by 2 bases, and 9 bases separated the two germline ends. Germline V gene data show CDR1 as MNHEY and CDR2 as SVGAGI. CDR3 residues: CASSYSPGDTDTQYF. The CDR3 nucleotides are TGTGCCAGCAGTTACTCGCCCGGGGACACAGATACGCAGTATTTT.

This clone was picked up one time. The chain recombines TRBV19 with TRBJ1-2, with 10 bases aligning to TRBD1. Trimming at V came to 2 bases and at J to 2 bases, leaving 14 bases not matched to a gene. The CDR3 runs to 19 residues. CDR1 is LNHDA, CDR2 SQIVND, per germline (reference sequence). DNA of the CDR3: TGTGCCAGTAGTATAACCAGCATGAAGTGGGGACAGGGGAACTATGGCTACACCTTC. This codes for CASSITSMKWGQGNYGYTF.

This chain connects TRBV29-1 to TRBJ2-7; weak D call: TRBD1 (7 bases). Trimming cost V 5 bases and J 2 bases, with 13 bases left between them. The CDR3 length is 13 residues. The V gene's germline CDR1 is SQVTM and CDR2 ANQGSEA. DNA for the CDR3: TGCAGCGTTCGACAGGGACTTACCTACGAGCAGTACTTC. Amino acid sequence: CSVRQGLTYEQYF.

The V and J genes are TRBV6-5 and TRBJ2-7; 7 positions agree with TRBD1. Germline V gene data show CDR1 as MNHEY and CDR2 as SVGAGI. The CDR3 runs to 14 residues. V shed 1 base and J 3 bases; nucleotides not matched to a gene: 3. CDR3 sequence: CASSYLSGGYEQYF. The DNA of the CDR3 is TGTGCCAGCAGTTACTTATCAGGGGGCTACGAGCAGTACTTC.

The chain joins TRBV7-2 to TRBJ1-2, with a weak D call TRBD1 (5 bases). Germline V gene sequence: CDR1 SGHTA, CDR2 FQGNSA. Trimming left V 5 bases short and J 4 bases short, with 8 bases between. The CDR3 covers 12 residues. The CDR3 nucleotides are TGTGCCAGCAGCGGGGGGGGCTATGGCTACACCTTC. Its protein product is CASSGGGYGYTF.